Given below is one T cell receptor (beta chain) in context. Its specificity is unknown. The CDR3 sequence is 14 residues long. Germline values: CDR1 SGHNT, CDR2 YENEEA. V was cut by 5 bases and J by 1 base, with 10 bases left in between. The data stem from a study of cytomegalovirus exposure and HLA in healthy donors. General study findings and limits: The authors enumerated 180 or so TCR beta chains as linked to cytomegalovirus.

Method: immunoSEQ multiplex PCR; TCRdb's copy keeps in-frame clones and lacks some. Of approximately 200,000 clones listed, 70% to 85% were seen once; the top ten hold roughly 13%. The sequence came from a woman in her thirties in good health and CMV-seropositive. Sequenced: PBMCs. The chain is built from TRBV11-3 and TRBJ2-3; D call uncertain. CDR3 coding DNA: TGTGCCAGCAGCCAAGCGATGGGCACAGATACGCAGTATTTT. Encoded protein: CASSQAMGTDTQYF.